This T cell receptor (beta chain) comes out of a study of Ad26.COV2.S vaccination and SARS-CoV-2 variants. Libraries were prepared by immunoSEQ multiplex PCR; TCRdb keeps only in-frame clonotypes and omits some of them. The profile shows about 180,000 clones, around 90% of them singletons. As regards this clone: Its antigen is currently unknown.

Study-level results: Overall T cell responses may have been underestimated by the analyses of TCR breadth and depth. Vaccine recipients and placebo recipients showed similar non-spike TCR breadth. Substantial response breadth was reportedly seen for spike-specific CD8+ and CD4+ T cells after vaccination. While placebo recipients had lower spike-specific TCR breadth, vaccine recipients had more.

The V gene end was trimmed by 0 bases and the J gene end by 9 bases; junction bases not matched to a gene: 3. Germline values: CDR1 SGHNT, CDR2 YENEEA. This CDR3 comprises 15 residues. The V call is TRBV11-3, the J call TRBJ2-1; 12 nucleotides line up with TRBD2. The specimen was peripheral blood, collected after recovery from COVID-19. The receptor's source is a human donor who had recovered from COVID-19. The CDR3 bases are TGTGCCAGCAGCTTAGAGACTAGCGGGAGAGGTGAGCAGTTCTTC. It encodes CASSLETSGRGEQFF. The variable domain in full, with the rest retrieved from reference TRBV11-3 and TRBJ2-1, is EAGVVQSPRYKIIEKKQPVAFWCNPISGHNTLYWYLQNLGQGPELLIRYENEEAVDDSQLPKDRFSAERLKGVDSTLKIQPAELGDSAVYLCASSLETSGRGEQFFGPGTRLTVL.